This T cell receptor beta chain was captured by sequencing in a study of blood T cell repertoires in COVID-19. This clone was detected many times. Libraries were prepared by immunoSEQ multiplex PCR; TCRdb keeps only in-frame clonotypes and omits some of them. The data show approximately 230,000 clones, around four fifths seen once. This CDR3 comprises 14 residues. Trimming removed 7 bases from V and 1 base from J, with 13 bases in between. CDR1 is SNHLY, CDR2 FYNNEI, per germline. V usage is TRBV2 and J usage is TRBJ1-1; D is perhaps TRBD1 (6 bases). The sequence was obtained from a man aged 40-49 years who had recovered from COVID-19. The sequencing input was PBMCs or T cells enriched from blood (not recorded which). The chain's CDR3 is CASTGDGENTEAFF. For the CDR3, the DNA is TGTGCCAGCACAGGGGATGGAGAGAACACTGAAGCTTTCTTT.